These 13 T cell receptor beta chains originate from one sample sequenced in a study of HIV-infected children after antiretroviral therapy interruption. Unique molecular identifiers were included in an RNA-based 3' RACE TCR library. One entry per CDR3 protein, called by TCRdb with MiXCR from the 3' RACE reads. The repertoire holds some 40,000 distinct CDR3 sequences, with just over 6.5% as singletons. Sample treatment: PENTA 11 planned treatment interruption arm or continuous ART arm. Sequenced here: CD45RA+ CD4+ T cells from PBMCs, pooled from several time points, sampled from a donor given antiretroviral therapy, either interrupted or continuous. As for subset: naive CD4+ CD45RA+ CD45RO- T cells. These TCRs come from a pool of human donors with HIV.

This clonotype was seen repeatedly, ten times or more. Germline and junction disagree at one end, which may indicate a read error. J is TRBJ2-4 and V is TRBV6-2 or TRBV6-3; 7 bases map to TRBD1. Germline assignment: CDR1 MNHEY and CDR2 SVGEGT. The CDR3 has 16 amino acids. The CDR3: CVSSSRQGGVSNIQYF. The CDR3 nucleotides read TGTGTCAGCAGTTCAAGACAGGGTGGAGTTTCGAACATTCAGTACTTC.

This clonotype was counted ten times or more. The J gene is TRBJ2-3, the V gene TRBV6-1, with unresolved D. The germline CDR1 and CDR2 sequences are MNHNS and SASEGT. The CDR3 has 12 amino acids. V lost 8 bases and J 0 bases, leaving 6 bases between the germline ends. CDR3 nucleotide sequence: TGTGCCAGCTCTCGGAGCACAGATACGCAGTATTTT. As protein: CASSRSTDTQYF.

This clonotype showed up many times. V and J are TRBV20-1 and TRBJ2-1, with D unresolved. Per the germline V gene, CDR1 is DFQATT and CDR2 is SNEGSKA (reference sequence). There are 11 residues in the CDR3. V gave up 0 bases and J gave up 9 bases, with 6 bases separating them. The CDR3 bases are TGCAGTGCTAGAGACCCTAGTGAGCAGTTCTTC. Protein sequence: CSARDPSEQFF.

In this sample, this clonotype turned up many times. The genes are TRBV7-2 and TRBJ1-1; 11 bases map to TRBD1. Unmatched junction bases numbered 3, after V lost 5 bases and J lost 4 bases. The CDR3 spans 14 residues. Per germline, CDR1 SGHTA and CDR2 FQGNSA. CDR3 sequence: CASSGQGAPTEAFF. DNA for the CDR3: TGTGCCAGCAGCGGACAGGGGGCGCCCACTGAAGCTTTCTTT.

This clonotype came up many times. The rearrangement uses TRBV5-1 and TRBJ1-6, with D perhaps matching TRBD1 (5 bases). Trimming took off 5 bases at V and 9 bases at J, with 30 bases between the two ends. Germline CDR1 reads SGHRS; CDR2 reads YFSETQ. CDR3 length: 19 residues. The CDR3 DNA sequence: TGCGCCAGCAGACATTGGTGGCCAGGGAGACCGAGGGGCCCTTCACCCCTCCACTTT. It yields the protein CASRHWWPGRPRGPSPLHF.

This clonotype was found many times. The chain uses TRBV9 and TRBJ2-1; TRBD2 matches 9 bases. In germline, CDR1 is SGDLS, CDR2 YYNGEE. This CDR3 is 16 amino acids long. After removal of 1 base from V and 6 bases from J, the junction contained 8 bases not matched to a gene. DNA of the CDR3: TGTGCCAGCAGCGTACATCCAGCGGGAGGTGTCAATGAGCAGTTCTTC. It encodes CASSVHPAGGVNEQFF.

There are many counts of this clonotype. V gene TRBV28 combines with J gene TRBJ1-2; D gene unclear. Germline-derived CDR1 and CDR2 are MDHEN and SYDVKM. This CDR3 region has 11 residues. V was pared by 3 bases and J by 8 bases, with 7 bases between. Here the CDR3 reads CASSFLEGYTF. CDR3 bases: TGTGCCAGCAGTTTTCTGGAAGGCTACACCTTC.

This clonotype was seen at least ten times. The CDR3 DNA is TGTGCCAGCGGTGACTGGGTAAACTATGCTGAGCAGTTCTTC. This translates into CASGDWVNYAEQFF. The chain recombines TRBV6-6 with TRBJ2-1; D is undetermined. CDR3 length: 14 amino acids. The V and J ends lost 8 bases and 9 bases respectively, with 20 bases between them. CDR1 and CDR2 from the germline V gene are MNHNY and SVGAGI (reference sequence).

The chain carries TRBV20-1 and TRBJ2-7; weak D call: TRBD1 (6 bases). V shed 6 bases and J shed 2 bases, with 17 bases lying between them. The CDR3 sequence is 14 residues long. Per germline, CDR1 DFQATT and CDR2 SNEGSKA (reference sequence). The CDR3 DNA follows: TGCAGTGCCAAGGACTCGGCAGGGGCCTACGAGCAGTACTTC. Protein: CSAKDSAGAYEQYF.

V usage is TRBV7-8 and J usage is TRBJ1-5; D may be TRBD1 (5 bases). V lost 5 bases to trimming and J lost 7 bases, with 18 bases between them. The CDR3 totals 15 residues. The germline V gene has CDR1 SGHVS and CDR2 FQNEAQ. CDR3 nucleotide sequence: TGTGCCAGCAGCCCCCGAAGAGGGGTGGGCCAGCCCCAGCATTTT. It codes for CASSPRRGVGQPQHF.

This clonotype came up many times. J is TRBJ1-1 and V is TRBV28; D gene ambiguous. Germline CDR1 reads MDHEN; CDR2 reads SYDVKM. V shed 7 bases and J shed 1 base, with 10 bases lying between them. The CDR3 extends over 13 amino acids. The CDR3 nucleotides read TGTGCCAGCAACTGGCAGTCGAACACTGAAGCTTTCTTT. Its translation is CASNWQSNTEAFF.

This clonotype has at least ten counts. At one of its ends the junction is not consistent with the germline gene, which may arise from a read error. The chain combines TRBV6-6 with TRBJ2-2; D uncertain. Germline V gene data show CDR1 as MNHNY and CDR2 as SVGAGI (reference sequence). The CDR3 consists of 15 residues. The CDR3: CASGDTGANTGQLYF. CDR3 nucleotide sequence: TGTGCCAGCGGTGATACGGGTGCAAACACCGGGCAGCTCTACTTT.

This clonotype was recorded many times. The chain carries TRBV9 and TRBJ2-1, with TRBD2 identical over 12 bases. J was trimmed by 2 bases and V by 3 bases; bases with no gene match: 9. Germline V gene data show CDR1 as SGDLS and CDR2 as YYNGEE. The CDR3 runs 18 residues. CDR3 in amino acids: CASSARWTSGKAYNEQFF. The CDR3 nucleotides are TGTGCCAGCAGCGCCCGATGGACTAGCGGGAAGGCCTACAATGAGCAGTTCTTC.